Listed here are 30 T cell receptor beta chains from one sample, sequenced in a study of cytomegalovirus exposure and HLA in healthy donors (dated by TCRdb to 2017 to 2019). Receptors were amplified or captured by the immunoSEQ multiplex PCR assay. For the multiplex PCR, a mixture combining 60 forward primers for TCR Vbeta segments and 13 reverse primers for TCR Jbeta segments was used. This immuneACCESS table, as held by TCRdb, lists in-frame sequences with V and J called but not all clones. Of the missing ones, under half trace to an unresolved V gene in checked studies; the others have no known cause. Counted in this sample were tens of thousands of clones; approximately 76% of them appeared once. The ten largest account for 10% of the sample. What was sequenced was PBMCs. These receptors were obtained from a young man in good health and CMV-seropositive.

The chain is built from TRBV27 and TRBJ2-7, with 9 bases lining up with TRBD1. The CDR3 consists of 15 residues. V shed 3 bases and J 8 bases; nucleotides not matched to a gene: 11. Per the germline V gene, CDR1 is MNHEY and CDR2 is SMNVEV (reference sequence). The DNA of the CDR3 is TGTGCCAGCAGTTTTTCCGGGACAGGGTTTTACAAGCAGTACTTC. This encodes CASSFSGTGFYKQYF.

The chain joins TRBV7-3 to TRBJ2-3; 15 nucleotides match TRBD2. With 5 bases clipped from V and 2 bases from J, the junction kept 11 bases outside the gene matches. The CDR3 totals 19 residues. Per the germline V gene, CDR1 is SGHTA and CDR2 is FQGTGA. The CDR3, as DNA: TGTGCCAGCAGCCTCACCGGGACTAGCGGGGGGCGGTCCACAGATACGCAGTATTTT. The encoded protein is CASSLTGTSGGRSTDTQYF.

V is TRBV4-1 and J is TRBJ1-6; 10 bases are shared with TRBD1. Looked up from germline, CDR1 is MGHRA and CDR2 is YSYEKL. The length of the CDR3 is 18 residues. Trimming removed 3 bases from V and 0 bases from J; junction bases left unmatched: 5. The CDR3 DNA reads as TGCGCCAGCAGCCAGGAACGGACAGGGGGCTCCTATAATTCACCCCTCCACTTT. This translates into CASSQERTGGSYNSPLHF.

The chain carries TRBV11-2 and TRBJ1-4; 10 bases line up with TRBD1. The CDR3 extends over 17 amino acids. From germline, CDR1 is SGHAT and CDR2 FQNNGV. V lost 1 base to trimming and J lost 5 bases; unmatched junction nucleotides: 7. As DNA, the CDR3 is TGTGCCAGCAGCTTAGTACTGCCGGGACAGGGGAATGAAAAACTGTTTTTT. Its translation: CASSLVLPGQGNEKLFF. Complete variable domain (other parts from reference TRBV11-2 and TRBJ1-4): EAGVAQSPRYKIIEKRQSVAFWCNPISGHATLYWYQQILGQGPKLLIQFQNNGVVDDSQLPKDRFSAERLKGVDSTLKIQPAKLEDSAVYLCASSLVLPGQGNEKLFFGSGTQLSVL.

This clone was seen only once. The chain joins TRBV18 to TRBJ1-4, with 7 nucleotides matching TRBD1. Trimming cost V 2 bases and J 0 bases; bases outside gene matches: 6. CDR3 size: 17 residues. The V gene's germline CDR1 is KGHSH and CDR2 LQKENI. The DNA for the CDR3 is TGTGCCAGCTCACCATTGGGTGGGACAGCAACTAATGAAAAACTGTTTTTT. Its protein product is CASSPLGGTATNEKLFF.

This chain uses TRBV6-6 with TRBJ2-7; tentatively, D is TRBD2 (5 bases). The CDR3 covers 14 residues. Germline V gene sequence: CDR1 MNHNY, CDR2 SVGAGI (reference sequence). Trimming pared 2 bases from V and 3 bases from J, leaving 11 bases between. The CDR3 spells CASSYAGSNYEQYF. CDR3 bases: TGTGCCAGCAGTTACGCGGGTTCTAACTACGAGCAGTACTTC.

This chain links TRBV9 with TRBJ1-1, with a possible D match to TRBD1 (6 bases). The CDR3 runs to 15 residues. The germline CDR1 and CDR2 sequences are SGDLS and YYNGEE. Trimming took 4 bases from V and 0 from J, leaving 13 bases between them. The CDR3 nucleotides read TGTGCCAGCAGCTCGAGACAGGTCCTGAACACTGAAGCTTTCTTT. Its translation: CASSSRQVLNTEAFF. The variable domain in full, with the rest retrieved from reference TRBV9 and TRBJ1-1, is DSGVTQTPKHLITATGQRVTLRCSPRSGDLSVYWYQQSLDQGLQFLIQYYNGEERAKGNILERFSAQQFPDLHSELNLSSLELGDSALYFCASSSRQVLNTEAFFGQGTRLTVV.

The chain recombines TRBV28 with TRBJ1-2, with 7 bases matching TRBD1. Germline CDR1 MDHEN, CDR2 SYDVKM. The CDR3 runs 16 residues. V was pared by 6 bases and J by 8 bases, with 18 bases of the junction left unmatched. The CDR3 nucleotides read TGTGCCAGCAGCAGCCACACAGGGGATGGGGGGTACGGCTACACCTTC. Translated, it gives CASSSHTGDGGYGYTF.

The CDR3 sequence: CASSYSVTVGTDTQYF. The CDR3 DNA sequence: TGTGCCAGCAGCTATTCGGTGACAGTGGGAACAGATACGCAGTATTTT. The chain recombines TRBV11-2 with TRBJ2-3; maybe TRBD1 (5 bases). This CDR3 comprises 16 residues. CDR1 SGHAT and CDR2 FQNNGV come from the germline V gene. Between the trimmed V and J ends, which lost 4 bases and 3 bases, there was a span of 17 bases.

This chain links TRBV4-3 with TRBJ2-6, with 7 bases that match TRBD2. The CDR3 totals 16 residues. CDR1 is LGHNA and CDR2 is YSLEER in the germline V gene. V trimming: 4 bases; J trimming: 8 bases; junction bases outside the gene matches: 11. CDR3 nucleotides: TGCGCCAGCAGCCCCGGTAGGGGAGGGGTTTCCAACGTCCTGACTTTC. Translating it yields CASSPGRGGVSNVLTF.

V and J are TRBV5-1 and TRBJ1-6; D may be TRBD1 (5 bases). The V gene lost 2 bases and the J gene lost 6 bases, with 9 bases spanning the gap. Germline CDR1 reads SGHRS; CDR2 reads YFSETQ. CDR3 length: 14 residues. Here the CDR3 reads CASSFPGGNSPLHF. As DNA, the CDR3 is TGCGCCAGCAGCTTCCCCGGGGGTAATTCACCCCTCCACTTT.

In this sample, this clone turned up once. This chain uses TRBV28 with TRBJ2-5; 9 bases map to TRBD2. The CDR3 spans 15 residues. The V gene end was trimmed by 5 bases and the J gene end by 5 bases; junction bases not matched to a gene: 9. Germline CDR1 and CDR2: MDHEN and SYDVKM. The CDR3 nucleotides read TGTGCCAGCAGTCTCTTAGCGGGGGCCGGGGAGACCCAGTACTTC. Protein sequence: CASSLLAGAGETQYF.

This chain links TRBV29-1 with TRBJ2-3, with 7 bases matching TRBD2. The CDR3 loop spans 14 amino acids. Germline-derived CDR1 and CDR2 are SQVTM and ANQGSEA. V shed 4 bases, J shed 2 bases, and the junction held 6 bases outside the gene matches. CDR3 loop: CSVAQRDYTDTQYF. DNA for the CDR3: TGCAGCGTTGCCCAACGGGACTACACAGATACGCAGTATTTT.

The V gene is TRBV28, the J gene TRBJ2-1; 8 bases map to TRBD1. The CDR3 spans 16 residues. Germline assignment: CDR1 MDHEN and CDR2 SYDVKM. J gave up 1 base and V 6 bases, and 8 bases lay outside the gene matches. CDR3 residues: CASSTPGTGSYNEQFF. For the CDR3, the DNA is TGTGCCAGCAGCACCCCCGGGACAGGTTCCTACAATGAGCAGTTCTTC.

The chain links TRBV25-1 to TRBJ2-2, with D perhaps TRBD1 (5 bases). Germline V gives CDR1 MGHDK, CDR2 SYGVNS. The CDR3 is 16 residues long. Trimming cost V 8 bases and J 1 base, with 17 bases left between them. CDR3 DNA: TGTGCCAGCTCTCGCGGACACACACTGAACACCGGGGAGCTGTTTTTT. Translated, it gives CASSRGHTLNTGELFF.

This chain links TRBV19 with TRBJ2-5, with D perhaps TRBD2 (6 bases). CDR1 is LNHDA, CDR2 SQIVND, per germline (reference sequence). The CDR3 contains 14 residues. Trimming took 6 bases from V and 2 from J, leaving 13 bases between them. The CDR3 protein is CASSGLEGQETQYF. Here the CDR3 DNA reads TGTGCCAGTAGCGGACTGGAGGGGCAAGAGACCCAGTACTTC.

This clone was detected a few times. CDR3 protein: CASGLERGPYEQYF. CDR3 in DNA: TGTGCTAGTGGTTTGGAAAGGGGGCCCTACGAGCAGTACTTC. The chain recombines TRBV12-5 with TRBJ2-7; TRBD1 agrees at 7 bases. V shed 1 base and J 2 bases; nucleotides not matched to a gene: 2. Germline V gene sequence: CDR1 LGHNT, CDR2 FRNRAP. The CDR3 runs 14 residues.

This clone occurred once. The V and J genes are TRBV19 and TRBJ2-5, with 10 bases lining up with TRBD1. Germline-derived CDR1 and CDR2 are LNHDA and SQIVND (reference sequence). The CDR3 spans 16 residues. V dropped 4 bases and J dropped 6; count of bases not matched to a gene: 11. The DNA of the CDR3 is TGTGCCAGTAGTACTCGACAGGGGGCCCCTAGGAAGACCCAGTACTTC. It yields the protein CASSTRQGAPRKTQYF.

In DNA form, the CDR3 reads TGCGCCAGCAGCTTGGCAGTCAATAATAATTCACCCCTCCACTTT. Translated: CASSLAVNNNSPLHF. J is TRBJ1-6 and V is TRBV5-1; D gene unclear. V lost 0 bases, J lost 5 bases, and 9 bases lay in between. CDR3 size: 15 residues. Germline V gene lookup returns CDR1 SGHRS and CDR2 YFSETQ.

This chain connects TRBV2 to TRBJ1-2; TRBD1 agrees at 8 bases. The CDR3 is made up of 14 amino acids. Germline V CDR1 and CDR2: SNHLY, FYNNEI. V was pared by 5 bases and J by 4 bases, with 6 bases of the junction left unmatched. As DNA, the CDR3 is TGTGCCAGCAGTTCGACAGGGGTCGTCTATGGCTACACCTTC. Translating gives CASSSTGVVYGYTF.

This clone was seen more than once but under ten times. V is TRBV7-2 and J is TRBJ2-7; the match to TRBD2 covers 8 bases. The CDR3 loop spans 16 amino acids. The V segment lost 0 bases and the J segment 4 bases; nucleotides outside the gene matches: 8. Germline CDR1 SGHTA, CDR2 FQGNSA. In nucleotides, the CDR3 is TGTGCCAGCAGCTTAGCGTCCGGGGGGGCCGGGTACGAGCAGTACTTC. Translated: CASSLASGGAGYEQYF.

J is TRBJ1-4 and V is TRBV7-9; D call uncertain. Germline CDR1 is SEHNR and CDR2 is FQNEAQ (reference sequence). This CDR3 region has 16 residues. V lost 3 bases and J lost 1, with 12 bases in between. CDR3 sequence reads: CASSLGGSETNEKLFF. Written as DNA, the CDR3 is TGTGCCAGCAGCTTGGGAGGGAGTGAAACTAATGAAAAACTGTTTTTT.

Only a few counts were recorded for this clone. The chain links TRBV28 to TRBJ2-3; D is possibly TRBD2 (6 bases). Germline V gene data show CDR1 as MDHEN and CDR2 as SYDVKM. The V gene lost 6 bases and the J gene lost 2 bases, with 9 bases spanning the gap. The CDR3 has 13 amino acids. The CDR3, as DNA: TGTGCCAGCAGCTTGGACTACACAGATACGCAGTATTTT. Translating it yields CASSLDYTDTQYF.

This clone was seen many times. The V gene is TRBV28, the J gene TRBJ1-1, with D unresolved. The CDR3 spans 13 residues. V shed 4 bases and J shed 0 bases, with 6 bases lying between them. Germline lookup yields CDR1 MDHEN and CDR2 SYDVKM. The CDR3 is CASSYTMNTEAFF. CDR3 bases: TGTGCCAGCAGTTATACAATGAACACTGAAGCTTTCTTT.

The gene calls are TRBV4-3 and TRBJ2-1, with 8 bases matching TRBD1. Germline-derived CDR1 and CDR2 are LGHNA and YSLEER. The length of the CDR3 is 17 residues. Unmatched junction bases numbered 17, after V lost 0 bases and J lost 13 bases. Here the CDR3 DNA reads TGCGCCAGCAGCCAAGACCCCAGGGGGCGCGGAATCGCCAATCAGTTCTTC. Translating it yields CASSQDPRGRGIANQFF.

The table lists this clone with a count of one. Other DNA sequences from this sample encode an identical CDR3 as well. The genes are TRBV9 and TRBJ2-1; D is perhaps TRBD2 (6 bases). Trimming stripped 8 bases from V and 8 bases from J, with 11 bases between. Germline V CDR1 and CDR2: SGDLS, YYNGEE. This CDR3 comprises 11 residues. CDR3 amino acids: CASRGSDEQFF. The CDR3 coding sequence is TGTGCCAGTCGGGGGAGCGATGAGCAGTTCTTC.

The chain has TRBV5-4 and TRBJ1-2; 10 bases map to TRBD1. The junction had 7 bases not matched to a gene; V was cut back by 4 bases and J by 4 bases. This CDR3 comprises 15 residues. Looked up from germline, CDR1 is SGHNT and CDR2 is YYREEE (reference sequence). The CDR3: CASSRPGQGSYGYTF. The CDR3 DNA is TGTGCCAGCAGCCGCCCGGGACAGGGGTCCTATGGCTACACCTTC.

The DNA of the CDR3 is TGTGCCAGCAGTGGATCGGGACTCTCACATTCACCCCTCCACTTT. It yields the protein CASSGSGLSHSPLHF. The V call is TRBV25-1, the J call TRBJ1-6; maybe TRBD1 (5 bases). The V end was cut by 4 bases, the J end by 8 bases, with 15 bases between. Germline CDR1 MGHDK, CDR2 SYGVNS. The CDR3 is 15 amino acids.

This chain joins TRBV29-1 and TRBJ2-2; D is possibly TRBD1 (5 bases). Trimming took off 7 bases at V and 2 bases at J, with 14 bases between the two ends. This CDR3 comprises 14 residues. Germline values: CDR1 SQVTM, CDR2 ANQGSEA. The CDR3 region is CSDRRQSNTGELFF. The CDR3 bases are TGCAGCGACCGACGACAGAGTAACACCGGGGAGCTGTTTTTT.

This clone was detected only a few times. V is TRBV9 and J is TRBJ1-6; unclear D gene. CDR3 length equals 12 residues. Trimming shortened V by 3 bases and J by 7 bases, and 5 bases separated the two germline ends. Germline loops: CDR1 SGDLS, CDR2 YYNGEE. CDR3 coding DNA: TGTGCCAGCAGCGCCCTAAATTCACCCCTCCACTTT. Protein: CASSALNSPLHF.